One sample yielded the 13 T cell receptor beta chains listed below, sequenced in a study of response to subunit inactivated influenza vaccine. Using its own MiXCR run on the RT-PCR reads, TCRdb lists one record per CDR3 protein. The sample carries about 520,000 distinct CDR3 sequences, roughly 7.9% recorded once. Sequenced here: PBMCs from blood, sampled 23 to 25 months after vaccination. Source of these receptors: a man aged 50 to 75 who received an inactivated influenza vaccine.

The chain is built from TRBV5-1 and TRBJ1-1; D unresolved. The V end lost 4 bases, the J end lost 6 bases, and 13 bases lay between the germline ends. This CDR3 is built from 13 residues. Germline CDR1 reads SGHRS; CDR2 reads YFSETQ. This chain's CDR3 is CASSPSGWAEAFF. CDR3 in DNA: TGCGCCAGCAGCCCCTCGGGGTGGGCTGAAGCTTTCTTT.

This clonotype was found once. The chain joins TRBV2 to TRBJ2-7; 7 positions match TRBD2. Germline values: CDR1 SNHLY, CDR2 FYNNEI. This CDR3 has 12 residues. V trimming: 7 bases; J trimming: 4 bases; junction bases outside the gene matches: 4. The CDR3 sequence: CASTSGGYEQYF. The CDR3 DNA follows: TGTGCCAGCACCTCGGGGGGTTACGAGCAGTACTTC. The full variable domain, its missing parts supplied by reference TRBV2 and TRBJ2-7, is EPEVTQTPSHQVTQMGQEVILRCVPISNHLYFYWYRQILGQKVEFLVSFYNNEISEKSEIFDDQFSVERPDGSNFTLKIRSTKLEDSAMYFCASTSGGYEQYFGPGTRLTVT.

In this sample, this clonotype turned up many times. The V call is TRBV11-3, the J call TRBJ2-3; no clear D gene. Trimming removed 3 bases at V and 2 bases at J, with 6 bases between. Germline CDR1 reads SGHNT; CDR2 reads YENEEA. This CDR3 has 13 residues. The CDR3 DNA follows: TGTGCCAGCAGCTTGGAAAACACAGATACGCAGTATTTT. This codes for CASSLENTDTQYF.

The chain couples TRBV10-3 to TRBJ1-2, with D possibly being TRBD1 (6 bases). CDR1 is ENHRY, CDR2 SYGVKD, per germline. V lost 6 bases and J lost 2, with 16 bases in between. This CDR3 has 15 residues. CDR3 residues: CAIRVRTDPNYGYTF. CDR3 bases: TGTGCCATCAGGGTTCGGACAGACCCGAACTATGGCTACACCTTC.

The V gene is TRBV20-1, the J gene TRBJ2-5; the D is unclear. Germline V CDR1 and CDR2: DFQATT, SNEGSKA (reference sequence). The CDR3 consists of 11 residues. The DNA for the CDR3 is TGCAGGGCACGTTCCCAAGAGACCCAGTACTTC. Its protein is CRARSQETQYF.

This sequence joins TRBV7-2 and TRBJ1-5, with D tentatively TRBD1 (5 bases). V lost 5 bases to trimming and J lost 9 bases, with 17 bases between them. CDR3 length: 14 amino acids. CDR1 is SGHTA and CDR2 is FQGNSA in the germline V gene. The CDR3 region is CASSPGTAHGPQHF. CDR3 in DNA: TGTGCCAGCAGCCCTGGGACGGCTCATGGGCCCCAGCATTTT.

This clonotype was counted at least ten times. The gene calls are TRBV12-3 or TRBV12-4 and TRBJ1-2, with TRBD1 identical over 11 bases. V lost 6 bases to trimming and J lost 6 bases; unmatched junction nucleotides: 15. The CDR3 totals 17 residues. The CDR3 DNA sequence: TGTGCCAGCAGCCGACTAAGGACAGGGGGCGGAAAAAATGGCTACACCTTC. Amino acids: CASSRLRTGGGKNGYTF.

The V gene is TRBV4-1, the J gene TRBJ1-4, with unresolved D. CDR1 is MGHRA, CDR2 YSYEKL, per germline. V lost 0 bases to trimming and J lost 7 bases, with 12 bases between them. CDR3 length equals 15 residues. The CDR3, as DNA: TGCGCCAGCAGCCAAGAAAAACTGACGGGTGAAAAACTGTTTTTT. This sequence encodes CASSQEKLTGEKLFF.

The sample holds a few counts of this clonotype. The genes are TRBV27 and TRBJ2-1; D call uncertain. V dropped 6 bases and J dropped 3 bases, with 12 bases sitting between them. The germline V gene encodes CDR1 MNHEY and CDR2 SMNVEV (reference sequence). This CDR3 spans 14 amino acids. CDR3 DNA sequence: TGTGCCAGCAGCCCGATGGACGGCTACAATGAGCAGTTCTTC. Translating gives CASSPMDGYNEQFF.

This clonotype was counted only a few times. This chain links TRBV20-1 with TRBJ2-3; 8 positions match TRBD1. CDR1 is DFQATT, CDR2 SNEGSKA, per germline (reference sequence). J lost 5 bases, V lost 5 bases, and 15 bases had no gene match. CDR3 length: 16 amino acids. The CDR3 DNA reads TGCAGTGCTCTATCTACCTCAGGGGGCCGGGTAGATACGCAGTATTTT. As protein: CSALSTSGGRVDTQYF.

This clonotype was seen only once. Written as DNA, the CDR3 is TGTGCCACCAGTAGCCAGGGCGGAAGGGAGCTGTTTTTT. It encodes CATSSQGGRELFF. The chain joins TRBV24-1 to TRBJ2-2; weak D call: TRBD1 (5 bases). The V and J ends lost 6 bases and 9 bases respectively, with 13 bases between them. The CDR3 covers 13 residues. CDR1 is KGHDR and CDR2 is SFDVKD in the germline V gene.

The chain employs TRBV6-1 and TRBJ1-3; D unclear. The CDR3 has 14 residues. CDR1 and CDR2 from the germline V gene are MNHNS and SASEGT. Trimming removed 6 bases at V and 9 bases at J, with 18 bases between. CDR3 in amino acids: CASSDLTLTRTIYF. CDR3 nucleotides: TGTGCCAGCAGCGACTTGACATTGACCCGCACCATATATTTT.

This clonotype was recorded at least ten times. The chain combines TRBV12-3 or TRBV12-4 with TRBJ2-1; no firm D call. V lost 7 bases to trimming and J lost 5 bases, with 3 bases between them. The CDR3 sequence is 10 residues long. Here the CDR3 reads CASTHNEQFF. Here the CDR3 DNA reads TGTGCCAGCACCCACAATGAGCAGTTCTTC.